This TCR beta chain was recorded in a study of T cells and Merkel cell carcinoma outcomes. Broader study findings: Reportedly, T-cell repertoire with density predicts Merkel cell carcinoma outcomes.

For this clone: Its antigen is still unknown.

Trimming removed 0 bases at V and 3 bases at J, with 12 bases between. This CDR3 is built from 15 residues. Germline loops: CDR1 KGHSH, CDR2 LQKENI. Libraries were prepared by immunoSEQ multiplex PCR; TCRdb keeps only in-frame clonotypes and omits some of them. The table includes fewer than 9,500 clones, around 84% detected once. V is TRBV18 and J is TRBJ2-7; D is possibly TRBD1 (5 bases). The specimen sequenced was tumor tissue from Merkel cell carcinoma. This TCR was sampled from a human donor with Merkel cell carcinoma. CDR3 protein: CASSPPSAGFYEQYF. In nucleotides, the CDR3 is TGTGCCAGCTCACCACCCTCGGCAGGGTTCTACGAGCAGTACTTC.